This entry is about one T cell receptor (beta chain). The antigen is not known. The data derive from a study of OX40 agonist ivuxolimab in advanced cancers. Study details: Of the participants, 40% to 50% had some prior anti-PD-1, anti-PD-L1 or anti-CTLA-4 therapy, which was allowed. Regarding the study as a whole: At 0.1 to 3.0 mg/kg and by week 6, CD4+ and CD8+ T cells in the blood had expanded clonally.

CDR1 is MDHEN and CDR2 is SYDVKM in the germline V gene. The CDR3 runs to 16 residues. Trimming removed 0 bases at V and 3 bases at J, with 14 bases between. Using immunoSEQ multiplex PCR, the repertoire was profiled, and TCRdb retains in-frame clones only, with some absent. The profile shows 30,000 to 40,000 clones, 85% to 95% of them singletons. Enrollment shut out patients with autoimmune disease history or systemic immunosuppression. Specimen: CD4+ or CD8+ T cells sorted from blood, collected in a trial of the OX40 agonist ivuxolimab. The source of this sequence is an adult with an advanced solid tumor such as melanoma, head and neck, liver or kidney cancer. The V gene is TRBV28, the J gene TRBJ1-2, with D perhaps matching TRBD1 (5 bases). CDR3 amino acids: CASSLWGEGLDYGYTF. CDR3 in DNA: TGTGCCAGCAGTTTATGGGGGGAAGGCTTGGACTATGGCTACACCTTC.